The rows below give T cell receptor beta chains drawn from one sample of a study of human T cells and chemical hapten exposure. MiXCR, run by TCRdb on the RACE reads, gives a single entry per CDR3 protein. The table has more than 70,000 distinct CDR3 sequences, about 8.5% seen once. The sequencing here drew on whole blood, taken in connection with sensitization to the hapten diphenylcyclopropenone (DPC). Receptors originate from a middle-aged man with alopecia areata. Some clones in this sample may be carry-over from other donors' samples. The CDR3 runs from the conserved cysteine through the conserved F or W. A D gene is named only where the DNA matches it firmly. Size is stated for part of the rows, as once, few or many counts, or as a class when the clone is expanded.

CDR3aa: CASIESGLAGREQFF; CDR3nt: TGTGCCAGCATCGAATCGGGACTAGCGGGTCGAGAGCAGTTCTTC; j_gene: TRBJ2-1; abundance: few; d_gene: TRBD2; v_gene: TRBV12-3/TRBV12-4
CDR3aa: CASRKTGTSVYEQFF; CDR3nt: TGTGCCAGCAGAAAGACCGGGACTAGCGTTTATGAGCAGTTCTTC; j_gene: TRBJ2-1; abundance: few; d_gene: TRBD2; v_gene: TRBV6-2/TRBV6-3
CDR3aa: CASSIGQKTDTQYF; CDR3nt: TGTGCCAGCAGCATAGGACAGAAAACAGATACGCAGTATTTT; j_gene: TRBJ2-3; abundance: NA; d_gene: NA; v_gene: TRBV7-8
CDR3aa: CAWSSPLALGYNEQFF; CDR3nt: TGTGCCTGGAGTTCCCCACTAGCGTTAGGGTACAATGAGCAGTTCTTC; j_gene: TRBJ2-1; abundance: NA; d_gene: TRBD2; v_gene: TRBV30
CDR3aa: CASSPGLAGGPRSYEQYF; CDR3nt: TGTGCCAGCAGCCCTGGACTAGCGGGAGGGCCAAGATCCTACGAGCAGTACTTC; j_gene: TRBJ2-7; abundance: many; d_gene: TRBD2; v_gene: TRBV28
CDR3aa: CASSFGTGGDTQYF; CDR3nt: TGTGCCAGCAGCTTCGGGACAGGTGGAGATACGCAGTATTTT; j_gene: TRBJ2-3; abundance: few; d_gene: TRBD1; v_gene: TRBV7-2
CDR3aa: CASSLDTGRNTIYF; CDR3nt: TGTGCCAGCAGCTTGGACACAGGGAGAAACACCATATATTTT; j_gene: TRBJ1-3; abundance: NA; d_gene: NA; v_gene: TRBV5-8
CDR3aa: CASSFLADRIQYF; CDR3nt: TGTGCCAGCAGTTTTCTAGCGGACCGCATTCAGTACTTC; j_gene: TRBJ2-4; abundance: many; d_gene: TRBD2; v_gene: TRBV28
CDR3aa: CASSLLTDSPEDTEAFF; CDR3nt: TGTGCCAGCAGTTTGCTTACGGACAGTCCAGAGGACACTGAAGCTTTCTTT; j_gene: TRBJ1-1; abundance: many; d_gene: NA; v_gene: TRBV28
CDR3aa: CASSSLFGTSGSLDIQYF; CDR3nt: TGTGCCAGCAGTTCTTTATTCGGGACTAGCGGGAGCCTGGACATTCAGTACTTC; j_gene: TRBJ2-4; abundance: few; d_gene: TRBD2; v_gene: TRBV28
CDR3aa: CASSPGTSGRAPLEQYF; CDR3nt: TGTGCCAGCAGCCCCGGGACTAGCGGGAGGGCCCCCCTCGAGCAGTACTTC; j_gene: TRBJ2-7; abundance: NA; d_gene: TRBD2; v_gene: TRBV5-6
CDR3aa: CASSLAFGGYTDTQYF; CDR3nt: TGTGCCAGCAGCTTAGCATTTGGGGGTTACACAGATACGCAGTATTTT; j_gene: TRBJ2-3; abundance: many; d_gene: NA; v_gene: TRBV7-2
CDR3aa: CASSARDSSSYEQYF; CDR3nt: TGTGCCAGCAGCGCCCGGGACAGCAGCTCCTACGAGCAGTACTTC; j_gene: TRBJ2-7; abundance: few; d_gene: TRBD1; v_gene: TRBV9
CDR3aa: CASRSIQVTGELFF; CDR3nt: TGTGCCAGTAGAAGCATCCAGGTCACCGGGGAGCTGTTTTTT; j_gene: TRBJ2-2; abundance: few; d_gene: NA; v_gene: TRBV19
CDR3aa: CASIRGNEQFF; CDR3nt: TGTGCCAGCATTCGAGGTAACGAGCAGTTCTTC; j_gene: TRBJ2-1; abundance: NA; d_gene: NA; v_gene: TRBV6-5
CDR3aa: CASSYLDSNQPQHF; CDR3nt: TGTGCCAGCAGTTATTTGGATAGCAATCAGCCCCAGCATTTT; j_gene: TRBJ1-5; abundance: NA; d_gene: NA; v_gene: TRBV12-3/TRBV12-4
CDR3aa: CASSQIREETQYF; CDR3nt: TGTGCCAGCTCACAGATCCGGGAAGAGACCCAGTACTTC; j_gene: TRBJ2-5; abundance: many; d_gene: NA; v_gene: TRBV18
CDR3aa: CSAGRQGLAKNIQYF; CDR3nt: TGCAGTGCTGGCAGACAGGGACTAGCCAAAAACATTCAGTACTTC; j_gene: TRBJ2-4; abundance: many; d_gene: NA; v_gene: TRBV20-1
CDR3aa: CSARDKGRASDTQYF; CDR3nt: TGCAGTGCTAGAGATAAAGGGAGGGCCAGTGATACGCAGTATTTT; j_gene: TRBJ2-3; abundance: many; d_gene: TRBD2; v_gene: TRBV20-1
CDR3aa: CASTELAKDHNEQFF; CDR3nt: TGTGCCAGCACCGAACTAGCGAAGGACCACAATGAGCAGTTCTTC; j_gene: TRBJ2-1; abundance: many; d_gene: TRBD2; v_gene: TRBV2
CDR3aa: CASSYRDSGIVETQYF; CDR3nt: TGCGCCAGCAGCTACCGTGATAGCGGGATCGTGGAGACCCAGTACTTC; j_gene: TRBJ2-5; abundance: few; d_gene: TRBD2; v_gene: TRBV5-1
CDR3aa: CANSLAEDGQETQYF; CDR3nt: TGTGCCAACAGCTTAGCCGAGGACGGGCAAGAGACCCAGTACTTC; j_gene: TRBJ2-5; abundance: NA; d_gene: NA; v_gene: TRBV7-9
CDR3aa: CSVVNVQETQYF; CDR3nt: TGCAGCGTTGTGAACGTCCAAGAGACCCAGTACTTC; j_gene: TRBJ2-5; abundance: many; d_gene: NA; v_gene: TRBV29-1
CDR3aa: CASRRTGGDEKLFF; CDR3nt: TGTGCCAGCAGACGGACAGGGGGGGATGAAAAACTGTTTTTT; j_gene: TRBJ1-4; abundance: many; d_gene: TRBD1; v_gene: TRBV6-5
CDR3aa: CASSEGGLGNQPQHF; CDR3nt: TGTGCCAGCAGTGAAGGTGGTCTGGGCAATCAGCCCCAGCATTTT; j_gene: TRBJ1-5; abundance: many; d_gene: NA; v_gene: TRBV6-1
CDR3aa: CAWNSAVWPPETEAFF; CDR3nt: TGTGCCTGGAATAGTGCCGTCTGGCCCCCTGAGACTGAAGCTTTCTTT; j_gene: TRBJ1-1; abundance: few; d_gene: NA; v_gene: TRBV30
CDR3aa: CASRQTGEQETQYF; CDR3nt: TGTGCCAGCAGGCAAACAGGAGAACAAGAGACCCAGTACTTC; j_gene: TRBJ2-5; abundance: NA; d_gene: NA; v_gene: TRBV28
CDR3aa: CASSYSANYNEQFF; CDR3nt: TGTGCCAGCAGTTACTCGGCTAACTACAATGAGCAGTTCTTC; j_gene: TRBJ2-1; abundance: many; d_gene: NA; v_gene: TRBV6-6
CDR3aa: CSALQQGAVYEQYF; CDR3nt: TGCAGTGCCCTTCAACAGGGGGCAGTTTACGAGCAGTACTTC; j_gene: TRBJ2-7; abundance: NA; d_gene: TRBD1; v_gene: TRBV20-1
CDR3aa: CASSPEVTGAFF; CDR3nt: TGTGCCAGCAGCCCAGAGGTAACCGGAGCTTTCTTT; j_gene: TRBJ1-1; abundance: few; d_gene: NA; v_gene: TRBV7-9
CDR3aa: CASSLSGPLDNEQFF; CDR3nt: TGTGCCAGCAGCCTTAGCGGTCCCCTAGACAATGAGCAGTTCTTC; j_gene: TRBJ2-1; abundance: few; d_gene: NA; v_gene: TRBV11-1
CDR3aa: CASRETQYF; CDR3nt: TGTGCCAGCAGGGAGACCCAGTACTTC; j_gene: TRBJ2-5; abundance: NA; d_gene: NA; v_gene: TRBV6-1
CDR3aa: CASSQDSYEQYF; CDR3nt: TGTGCCAGCAGCCAGGACAGTTACGAGCAGTACTTC; j_gene: TRBJ2-7; abundance: once; d_gene: NA; v_gene: TRBV9
CDR3aa: CASSYSDPEKLFF; CDR3nt: TGTGCCAGCAGTTACTCGGACCCGGAAAAACTGTTTTTT; j_gene: TRBJ1-4; abundance: many; d_gene: NA; v_gene: TRBV6-6
CDR3aa: CASSQAYRTLDTQYF; CDR3nt: TGCGCCAGCAGCCAAGCATATCGGACATTGGATACGCAGTATTTT; j_gene: TRBJ2-3; abundance: many; d_gene: NA; v_gene: TRBV4-3
CDR3aa: CSSTPGGDEQFF; CDR3nt: TGCAGCTCTACCCCAGGGGGAGATGAGCAGTTCTTC; j_gene: TRBJ2-1; abundance: NA; d_gene: TRBD1; v_gene: TRBV29-1
CDR3aa: CATHSETDTQYF; CDR3nt: TGTGCCACCCATTCCGAAACAGATACGCAGTATTTT; j_gene: TRBJ2-3; abundance: NA; d_gene: NA; v_gene: TRBV10-3